This T cell receptor (beta chain) was captured in a study of cytomegalovirus exposure and HLA in healthy donors. Overall study findings and caveats: TCR beta chains associated with HLA were, in a later analysis, more clonally expanded than equally common others. It was reportedly the case that the classifier diagnosed cytomegalovirus status with high specificity and sensitivity.

As concerns this clone: Its cognate antigen is unknown.

The CDR3 covers 15 residues. Germline CDR1 and CDR2: SGDLS and YYNGEE. Primers: 60 Vbeta forward and 13 Jbeta reverse. The table came from immunoSEQ multiplex PCR; TCRdb's copy has only in-frame clones and leaves some out. Among 150,000 to 200,000 clones listed, more than 60% were seen once. V usage is TRBV9 and J usage is TRBJ1-3; 9 bases match TRBD1. The J call is uncertain, as TRBJ2-2 better fits the DNA end. The specimen sequenced was PBMCs. The receptor was derived from a man aged 25-45 years in good health and CMV-seropositive. The CDR3 DNA sequence: TGTGCCAGCAGCGTCGAGGGGACAGGGATGGCGGAGCTGTTTTTT. Translation gives CASSVEGTGMAELFF.